This T cell receptor beta chain was identified during a study of cytomegalovirus exposure and HLA in healthy donors. Overall study findings and caveats: What TCR beta sequences reportedly achieved was accurate prediction of HLA-A and HLA-B alleles in most subjects.

Per germline, CDR1 SGHAT and CDR2 FQNNGV. CDR3 length: 16 amino acids. PCR amplification relied on 60 Vbeta primers (plus 13 Jbeta primers). This table comes from immunoSEQ multiplex PCR, and its TCRdb copy is limited to in-frame clones, with some not included. The sample has around 130,000 clones, around three quarters seen once. Points on this clone: Its antigen is unknown. Compared with germline, one end of the junction differs, possibly owing to a read error.

The rearrangement uses TRBV11-2 and TRBJ2-5; 11 bases are shared with TRBD2. The material sequenced was PBMCs. The sequence came from a man aged 25 to 40 in good health and CMV-seronegative. CDR3 loop: CASSLETSGNRKTQYF. CDR3 nucleotides: TGTGCCAGCAGCCTAGAGACTAGCGGGAATCGTAAGACCCAGTACTTC.